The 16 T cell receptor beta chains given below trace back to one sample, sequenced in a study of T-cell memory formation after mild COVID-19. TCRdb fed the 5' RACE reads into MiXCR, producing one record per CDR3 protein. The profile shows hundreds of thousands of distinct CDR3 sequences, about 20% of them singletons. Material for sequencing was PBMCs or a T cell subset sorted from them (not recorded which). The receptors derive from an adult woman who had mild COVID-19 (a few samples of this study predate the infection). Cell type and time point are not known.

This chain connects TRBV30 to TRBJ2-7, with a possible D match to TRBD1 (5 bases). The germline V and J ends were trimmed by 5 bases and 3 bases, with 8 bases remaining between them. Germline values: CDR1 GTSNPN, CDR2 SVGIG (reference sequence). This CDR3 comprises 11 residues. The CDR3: CAWGAVYEQYF. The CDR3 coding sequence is TGTGCCTGGGGGGCGGTCTACGAGCAGTACTTC.

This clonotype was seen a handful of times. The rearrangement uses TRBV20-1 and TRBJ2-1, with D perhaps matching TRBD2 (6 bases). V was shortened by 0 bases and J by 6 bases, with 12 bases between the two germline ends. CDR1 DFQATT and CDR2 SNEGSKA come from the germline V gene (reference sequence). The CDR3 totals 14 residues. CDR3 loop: CSAREPTGVNEQFF. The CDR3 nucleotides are TGCAGTGCTAGAGAACCTACGGGGGTCAATGAGCAGTTCTTC.

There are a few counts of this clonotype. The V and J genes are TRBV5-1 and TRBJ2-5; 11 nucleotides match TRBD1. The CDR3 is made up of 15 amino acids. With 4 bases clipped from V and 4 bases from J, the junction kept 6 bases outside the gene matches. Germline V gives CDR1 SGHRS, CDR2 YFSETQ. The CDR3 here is CASSLRDRGTETQYF. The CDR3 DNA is TGCGCCAGCAGCCTACGGGACAGGGGGACAGAGACCCAGTACTTC. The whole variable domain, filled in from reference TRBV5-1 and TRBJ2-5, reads KAGVTQTPRYLIKTRGQQVTLSCSPISGHRSVSWYQQTPGQGLQFLFEYFSETQRNKGNFPGRFSGRQFSNSRSEMNVSTLELGDSALYLCASSLRDRGTETQYFGPGTRLLVL.

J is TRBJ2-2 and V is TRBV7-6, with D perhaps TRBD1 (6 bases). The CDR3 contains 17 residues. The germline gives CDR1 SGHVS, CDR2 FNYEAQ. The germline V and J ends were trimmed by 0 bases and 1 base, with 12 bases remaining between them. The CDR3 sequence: CASSLAYRAGNTGELFF. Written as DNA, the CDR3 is TGTGCCAGCAGCTTAGCCTACAGGGCCGGGAACACCGGGGAGCTGTTTTTT.

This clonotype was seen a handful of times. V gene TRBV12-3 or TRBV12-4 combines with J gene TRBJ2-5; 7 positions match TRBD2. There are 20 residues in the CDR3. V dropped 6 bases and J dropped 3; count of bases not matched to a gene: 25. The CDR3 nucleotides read TGTGCCAGCAGGTCCAGTCCGGGGGTCTGGAGACGGGGGGTCAAAGAGACCCAGTACTTC. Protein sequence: CASRSSPGVWRRGVKETQYF.

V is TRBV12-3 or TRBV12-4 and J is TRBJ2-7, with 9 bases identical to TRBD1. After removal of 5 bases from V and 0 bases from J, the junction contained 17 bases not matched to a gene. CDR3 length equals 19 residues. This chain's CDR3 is CASSRRRDRALPSSYEQYF. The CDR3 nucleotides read TGTGCCAGCAGTCGTCGAAGGGACAGGGCCTTACCAAGCTCCTACGAGCAGTACTTC.

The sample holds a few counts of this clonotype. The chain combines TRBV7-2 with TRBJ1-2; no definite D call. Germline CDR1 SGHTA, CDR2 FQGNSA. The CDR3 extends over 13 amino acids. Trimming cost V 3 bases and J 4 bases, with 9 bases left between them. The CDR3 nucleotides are TGTGCCAGCAGCTTGTACGGATCCTATGGCTACACCTTC. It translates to CASSLYGSYGYTF.

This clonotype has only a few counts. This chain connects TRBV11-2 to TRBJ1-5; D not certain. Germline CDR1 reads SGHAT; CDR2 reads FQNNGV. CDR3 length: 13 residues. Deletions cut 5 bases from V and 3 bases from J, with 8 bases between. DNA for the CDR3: TGTGCCAGCAGCCCGACGAACAATCAGCCCCAGCATTTT. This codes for CASSPTNNQPQHF.

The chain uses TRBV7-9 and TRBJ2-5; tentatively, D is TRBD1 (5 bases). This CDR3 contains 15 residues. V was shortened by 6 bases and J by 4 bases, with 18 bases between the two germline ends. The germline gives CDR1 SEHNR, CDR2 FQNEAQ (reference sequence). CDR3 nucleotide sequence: TGTGCCAGCAGTTCCACCCAGGGCTTCGGAGAGACCCAGTACTTC. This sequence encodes CASSSTQGFGETQYF.

CDR3 region: CASSRRSGASTDTQYF. The CDR3 DNA reads TGCGCCAGCAGCCGCAGAAGCGGGGCTAGCACAGATACGCAGTATTTT. V usage is TRBV4-3 and J usage is TRBJ2-3; TRBD2 matches at 7 bases. There are 16 residues in the CDR3. V lost 4 bases and J lost 0; bases outside the gene matches: 7. Per germline, CDR1 LGHNA and CDR2 YSLEER.

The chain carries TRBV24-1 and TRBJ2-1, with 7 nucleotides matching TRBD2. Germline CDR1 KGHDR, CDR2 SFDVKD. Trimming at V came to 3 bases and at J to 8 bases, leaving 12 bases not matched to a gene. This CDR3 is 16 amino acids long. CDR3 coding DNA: TGTGCCACCAGTGATCCGCGTCGGGCGGGAGACGATGAGCAGTTCTTC. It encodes CATSDPRRAGDDEQFF.

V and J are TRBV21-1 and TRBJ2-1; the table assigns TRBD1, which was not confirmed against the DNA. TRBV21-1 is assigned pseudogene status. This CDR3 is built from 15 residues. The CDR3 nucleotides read TGTGCCGAAGAGGAGGGGGCCATCCATTACAATGAGCAGTTCTTC. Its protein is CAEEEGAIHYNEQFF.

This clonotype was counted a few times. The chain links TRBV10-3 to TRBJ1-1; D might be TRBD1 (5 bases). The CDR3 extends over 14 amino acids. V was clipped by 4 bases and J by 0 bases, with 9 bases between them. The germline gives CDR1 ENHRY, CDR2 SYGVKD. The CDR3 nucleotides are TGTGCCATCAGTGTAGCAGGGTTGAACACTGAAGCTTTCTTT. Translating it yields CAISVAGLNTEAFF.

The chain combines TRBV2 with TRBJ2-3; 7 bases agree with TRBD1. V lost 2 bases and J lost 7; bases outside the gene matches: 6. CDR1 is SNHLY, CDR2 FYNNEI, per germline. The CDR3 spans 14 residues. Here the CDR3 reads CASSENRRGHTQYF. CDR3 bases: TGTGCCAGCAGTGAAAATCGTAGGGGGCATACGCAGTATTTT. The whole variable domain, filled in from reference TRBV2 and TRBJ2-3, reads EPEVTQTPSHQVTQMGQEVILRCVPISNHLYFYWYRQILGQKVEFLVSFYNNEISEKSEIFDDQFSVERPDGSNFTLKIRSTKLEDSAMYFCASSENRRGHTQYFGPGTRLTVL.

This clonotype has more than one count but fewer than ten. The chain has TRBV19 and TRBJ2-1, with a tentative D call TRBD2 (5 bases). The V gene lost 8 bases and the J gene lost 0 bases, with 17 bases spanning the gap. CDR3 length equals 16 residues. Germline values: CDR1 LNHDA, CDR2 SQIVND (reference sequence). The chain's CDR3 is CASDARGYSSYNEQFF. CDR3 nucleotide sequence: TGTGCCAGTGACGCCCGAGGGTACAGCTCCTACAATGAGCAGTTCTTC.

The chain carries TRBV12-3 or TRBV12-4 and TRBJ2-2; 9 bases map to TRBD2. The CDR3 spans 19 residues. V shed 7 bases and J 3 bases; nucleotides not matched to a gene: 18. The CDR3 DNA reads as TGTGCCAGCACCGCAAAGGGACTAGCTTTCGCAACGGACACCGGGGAGCTGTTTTTT. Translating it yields CASTAKGLAFATDTGELFF.